The 4 T cell receptor beta chains in this list originate from one sample, sequenced in a study of blood T cell repertoires in COVID-19. Method: immunoSEQ multiplex PCR; TCRdb's copy keeps in-frame clones and lacks some. The sample carries around 450,000 clones, approximately 90% recorded once. The sample comprised peripheral blood. These receptors were taken from a woman aged 25 to 39 with acute or convalescent COVID-19.

In the case of this clone: Mismatch with germline at one junction end may stem from a read error. Other DNA sequences from this sample encode an identical CDR3 as well. The chain recombines TRBV2 with TRBJ1-1, with 7 bases lining up with TRBD1. CDR3 size: 16 residues. The germline V gene has CDR1 SNHLY and CDR2 FYNNEI. The CDR3 reads CASSEARDRYHTEAFF. The CDR3 DNA is TGTGCCAGCAGTGAAGCGCGGGACAGATACCACACTGAAGCCTTCTTT.

This chain connects TRBV4-1 to TRBJ1-5, with D uncertain. V was shortened by 0 bases and J by 0 bases, with 9 bases between the two germline ends. The CDR3 length is 16 residues. Germline V gives CDR1 MGHRA, CDR2 YSYEKL. The CDR3 region is CASSQDIVISNQPQHF. DNA of the CDR3: TGCGCCAGCAGCCAAGATATCGTTATTAGCAATCAGCCCCAGCATTTT.

The rearrangement uses TRBV6-2 or TRBV6-3 and TRBJ2-1; D is perhaps TRBD2 (6 bases). The CDR3 is 17 residues long. The V end lost 2 bases, the J end lost 0 bases, and 14 bases lay between the germline ends. CDR1 is MNHEY, CDR2 SVGEGT, per germline. The CDR3 region has the DNA TGTGCCAGCAGTTACGGAGGAGGGGAGAGCTCCTACAATGAGCAGTTCTTC. It codes for CASSYGGGESSYNEQFF.

This rearrangement joins TRBV4-1 to TRBJ2-2; 10 bases align to TRBD1. V shed 4 bases and J 10 bases; nucleotides not matched to a gene: 9. This CDR3 is built from 15 residues. CDR1 MGHRA and CDR2 YSYEKL come from the germline V gene. The CDR3 DNA reads as TGCGCCAGCAGCCTATGGACAGGGGGGAGTGAGGAGCTGTTTTTT. Translated, it gives CASSLWTGGSEELFF.